This TCR beta chain was obtained from a study of cytomegalovirus exposure and HLA in healthy donors. Primers included in the PCR were 60 Vbeta and 13 Jbeta primers. Assay used: immunoSEQ multiplex PCR; TCRdb lists only in-frame clones, some missing. The sample records under 200,000 clones, about four fifths being singletons. In regard to this clone: What it recognizes is unknown.

Study findings and constraints: Among the sequence variants, a highly shared cluster was likely an artifact of sequencing.

V shed 0 bases and J 3 bases; nucleotides not matched to a gene: 9. The V gene's germline CDR1 is GTSNPN and CDR2 SVGIG (reference sequence). The CDR3 runs to 16 residues. The TCR comes from a woman aged 45-60 years in good health and CMV-seropositive. Sequencing used PBMCs. This chain joins TRBV30 and TRBJ2-7, with 9 bases lining up with TRBD2. In DNA, the CDR3 is TGTGCCTGGAGTGTACGGAGTCTAGCGGGACTCTACGAGCAGTACTTC. Translated: CAWSVRSLAGLYEQYF. Full variable domain (rest looked up from reference TRBV30 and TRBJ2-7): SQTIHQWPATLVQPVGSPLSLECTVEGTSNPNLYWYRQAAGRGLQLLFYSVGIGQISSEVPQNLSASRPQDRQFILSSKKLLLSDSGFYLCAWSVRSLAGLYEQYFGPGTRLTVT.